Below are 21 T cell receptor beta chains sequenced from a single sample in a study of blood T cell repertoires in COVID-19 (dated by TCRdb to the early 2020s). The library was generated by the immunoSEQ multiplex PCR assay. Not all clones reach the TCRdb copy of this immuneACCESS table, which keeps in-frame sequences only. Checked studies attribute under half of the gap to unresolved V genes and leave the rest unexplained. The sample profile shows some 87,000 clones; 80% to 90% of them were found once. Jointly, the top ten make up about 13% of the sample. Sequencing was performed on peripheral blood. The receptors come from a human donor in a cohort sampled during active COVID-19.

The table lists this clone with many counts. The chain is built from TRBV7-6 and TRBJ2-6; D is unresolved. V lost 1 base, J lost 0 bases, and 10 bases lay in between. The CDR3 spans 17 residues. Per germline, CDR1 SGHVS and CDR2 FNYEAQ. The CDR3 coding sequence is TGTGCCAGCAGCTTAGACAGACACCCCTCTGGGGCCAACGTCCTGACTTTC. It encodes CASSLDRHPSGANVLTF.

The J gene is TRBJ1-5, the V gene TRBV7-9, with 7 bases matching TRBD1. The CDR3 is made up of 13 amino acids. The germline CDR1 and CDR2 sequences are SEHNR and FQNEAQ (reference sequence). CDR3 sequence reads: CAGTGEEGQPQHF. The CDR3 DNA reads as TGTGCTGGAACAGGGGAAGAAGGTCAGCCCCAGCATTTT.

This chain joins TRBV19 and TRBJ1-6; 9 nucleotides match TRBD1. The junction had 9 bases not matched to a gene; V was cut back by 9 bases and J by 6 bases. The CDR3 sequence is 15 residues long. Germline-derived CDR1 and CDR2 are LNHDA and SQIVND (reference sequence). The CDR3: CASKPDRGSNSPLHF. Here the CDR3 DNA reads TGTGCCAGCAAACCCGACAGGGGGAGTAATTCACCCCTCCACTTT.

The V gene is TRBV5-1, the J gene TRBJ1-6; D unclear. Germline V CDR1 and CDR2: SGHRS, YFSETQ. This CDR3 has 17 residues. V was trimmed by 4 bases and J by 1 base, leaving 15 bases between them. CDR3 bases: TGCGCCAGCAGCCGGCAGGCGCCGGGGTCCTATAATTCACCCCTCCACTTT. Residues: CASSRQAPGSYNSPLHF.

The chain has TRBV6-4 and TRBJ2-1, with 15 bases fitting TRBD2. Germline trimming cut 4 bases from V and 8 bases from J; bases unmatched to any gene: 6. The CDR3 runs 16 residues. From germline, CDR1 is MRHNA and CDR2 SNTAGT. The CDR3 DNA reads TGTGCCAGCAGTGCCCTAGGACTAGCGGGGGGGGATGAGCAGTTCTTC. This gives the protein CASSALGLAGGDEQFF.

This rearrangement joins TRBV7-2 to TRBJ1-5; D remains unclear. Germline CDR1 and CDR2: SGHTA and FQGNSA. V shed 1 base and J shed 1 base, with 11 bases lying between them. The CDR3 is 16 residues long. The CDR3 sequence is CASSLVPRGSNQPQHF. The CDR3 DNA follows: TGTGCCAGCAGCTTAGTGCCCCGCGGAAGCAATCAGCCCCAGCATTTT.

This chain connects TRBV30 to TRBJ2-5, with 7 positions matching TRBD2. V gave up 2 bases and J gave up 6 bases; unmatched junction bases: 9. The CDR3 has 14 amino acids. Per the germline V gene, CDR1 is GTSNPN and CDR2 is SVGIG (reference sequence). The CDR3 DNA sequence: TGTGCCTGGAGTAGGGGTTCCGGGGGGAAGACCCAGTACTTC. Protein: CAWSRGSGGKTQYF.

The chain has TRBV29-1 and TRBJ2-7, with 8 bases matching TRBD1. Germline V gives CDR1 SQVTM, CDR2 ANQGSEA. CDR3 length equals 12 residues. The junction had 15 bases not matched to a gene; V was cut back by 7 bases and J by 13 bases. CDR3 in amino acids: CSAFGSGDRIYF. In DNA, the CDR3 is TGCAGCGCCTTCGGGTCGGGGGACAGGATCTACTTC.

The chain employs TRBV11-2 and TRBJ1-2; D remains unclear. Trimming removed 2 bases at V and 12 bases at J, with 16 bases between. The germline V gene encodes CDR1 SGHAT and CDR2 FQNNGV. The CDR3 length is 13 residues. In nucleotides, the CDR3 is TGTGCCAGCAGCTTACACGGGAGTTTGGTAAACACCTTC. Amino acids: CASSLHGSLVNTF.

This clone was recorded once. The gene calls are TRBV10-3 and TRBJ2-5, with a possible D match to TRBD2 (7 bases). Germline assignment: CDR1 ENHRY and CDR2 SYGVKD. V dropped 0 bases and J dropped 1 base, with 9 bases sitting between them. The CDR3 extends over 15 amino acids. CDR3 loop: CAISESGGPQETQYF. The CDR3, as DNA: TGTGCCATCAGTGAGTCGGGGGGGCCCCAAGAGACCCAGTACTTC.

This chain uses TRBV5-6 with TRBJ1-6; D remains unclear. In germline, CDR1 is SGHDT, CDR2 YYEEEE. V was shortened by 0 bases and J by 7 bases, with 14 bases between the two germline ends. CDR3 size: 16 residues. CDR3 region: CASSLGQVPKNSPLHF. In nucleotides, the CDR3 is TGTGCCAGCAGCTTGGGGCAGGTGCCTAAAAATTCACCCCTCCACTTT.

The gene calls are TRBV7-6 and TRBJ1-5; TRBD1 might be the D (5 bases). This CDR3 has 14 amino acids. Germline V gene lookup returns CDR1 SGHVS and CDR2 FNYEAQ. V was pared by 5 bases and J by 3 bases, with 11 bases between. The CDR3 loop is CASSAGRNNQPQHF. CDR3 sequence (DNA): TGTGCCAGCAGCGCGGGACGGAACAATCAGCCCCAGCATTTT.

The chain is built from TRBV7-9 and TRBJ1-3; D is perhaps TRBD1 (5 bases). The length of the CDR3 is 14 residues. Deletions cut 5 bases from V and 3 bases from J, with 11 bases between. The germline gives CDR1 SEHNR, CDR2 FQNEAQ (reference sequence). The CDR3 sequence is CASSRDRIGNTIYF. In DNA, the CDR3 is TGTGCCAGCAGCCGAGACAGAATTGGAAACACCATATATTTT.

V and J are TRBV19 and TRBJ2-5; the match to TRBD2 covers 7 bases. The germline V gene has CDR1 LNHDA and CDR2 SQIVND (reference sequence). J was trimmed by 5 bases and V by 4 bases; bases with no gene match: 4. The CDR3 extends over 13 amino acids. This CDR3 reads CASSREGTETQYF. The DNA of the CDR3 is TGTGCCAGTAGTAGGGAGGGGACTGAGACCCAGTACTTC.

The V and J genes are TRBV7-3 and TRBJ1-4; a possible D gene is TRBD1 (5 bases). The germline gives CDR1 SGHTA, CDR2 FQGTGA. The CDR3 length is 16 residues. V dropped 1 base and J dropped 5 bases, with 14 bases sitting between them. The CDR3 DNA reads TGTGCCAGCAGCTTAAAAAGGGCAGGGAGGAATGAAAAACTGTTTTTT. As protein: CASSLKRAGRNEKLFF.

This clone has just one count. The V and J genes are TRBV7-9 and TRBJ2-3; TRBD2 agrees at 8 bases. Germline trimming cut 6 bases from V and 1 base from J; bases unmatched to any gene: 3. CDR3 length equals 14 residues. Germline assignment: CDR1 SEHNR and CDR2 FQNEAQ (reference sequence). CDR3 protein: CASSFSGGTDTQYF. CDR3 nucleotide sequence: TGTGCCAGCAGTTTTAGCGGGGGCACAGATACGCAGTATTTT.

The chain uses TRBV18 and TRBJ2-7, with TRBD1 matching over 7 bases. V lost 6 bases, J lost 4 bases, and 12 bases stayed unmatched. Germline V gene sequence: CDR1 KGHSH, CDR2 LQKENI. This CDR3 has 15 residues. CDR3 protein: CASSPIRQGSYEQYF. In DNA, the CDR3 is TGTGCCAGCTCTCCGATCAGACAGGGTTCTTACGAGCAGTACTTC.

The genes are TRBV18 and TRBJ1-1; 9 nucleotides align to TRBD1. The V gene end was trimmed by 8 bases and the J gene end by 7 bases; junction bases not matched to a gene: 11. The CDR3 sequence is 14 residues long. Germline V gene data show CDR1 as KGHSH and CDR2 as LQKENI. For the CDR3, the DNA is TGTGCCAGCGCCCCGGGACAGGGTCAGTATGAAGCTTTCTTT. Translated: CASAPGQGQYEAFF. The variable domain in full, with the rest retrieved from reference TRBV18 and TRBJ1-1, is NAGVMQNPRHLVRRRGQEARLRCSPMKGHSHVYWYRQLPEEGLKFMVYLQKENIIDESGMPKERFSAEFPKEGPSILRIQQVVRGDSAAYFCASAPGQGQYEAFFGQGTRLTVV.

In its sample, this clone is medium-sized (0.01 to 0.1%). The V gene is TRBV5-5, the J gene TRBJ2-7, with D possibly TRBD2 on 6 matching bases. The CDR3 is 14 amino acids. The V gene lost 1 base and the J gene lost 5 bases, with 13 bases spanning the gap. Germline loops: CDR1 SGHKS, CDR2 YYEKEE (reference sequence). The CDR3 sequence: CASSLQGTGDEQYF. In DNA, the CDR3 is TGTGCCAGCAGCTTGCAGGGTACGGGGGACGAGCAGTACTTC. The variable domain in full, completed from reference TRBV5-5 and TRBJ2-7, reads DAGVTQSPTHLIKTRGQQVTLRCSPISGHKSVSWYQQVLGQGPQFIFQYYEKEERGRGNFPDRFSARQFPNYSSELNVNALLLGDSALYLCASSLQGTGDEQYFGPGTRLTVT.

The V call is TRBV5-1, the J call TRBJ2-3, with 8 bases fitting TRBD1. Trimming at V came to 6 bases and at J to 5 bases, leaving 8 bases not matched to a gene. CDR1 is SGHRS and CDR2 is YFSETQ in the germline V gene. CDR3 length: 14 amino acids. Written as DNA, the CDR3 is TGCGCCAGCACCCCCCAGGGGGCCCAAGATACGCAGTATTTT. Encoded protein: CASTPQGAQDTQYF.

This rearrangement joins TRBV11-2 to TRBJ2-1; D unresolved. The V end lost 4 bases, the J end lost 0 bases, and 7 bases lay between the germline ends. Germline V gives CDR1 SGHAT, CDR2 FQNNGV. The CDR3 consists of 14 residues. CDR3 in DNA: TGTGCCAGCAGCTATGTTCTCTCCTACAATGAGCAGTTCTTC. Residues: CASSYVLSYNEQFF.